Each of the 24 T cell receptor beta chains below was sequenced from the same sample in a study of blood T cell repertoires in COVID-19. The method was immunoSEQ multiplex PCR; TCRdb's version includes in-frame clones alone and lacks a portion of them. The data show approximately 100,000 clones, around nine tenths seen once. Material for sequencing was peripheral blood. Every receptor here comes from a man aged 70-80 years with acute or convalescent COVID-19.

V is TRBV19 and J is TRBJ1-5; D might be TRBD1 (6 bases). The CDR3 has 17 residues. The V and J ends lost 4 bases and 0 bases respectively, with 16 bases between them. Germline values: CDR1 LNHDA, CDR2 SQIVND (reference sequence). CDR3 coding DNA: TGTGCCAGTAGTAAATCCGGGACACTGTATAGCAATCAGCCCCAGCATTTT. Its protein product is CASSKSGTLYSNQPQHF.

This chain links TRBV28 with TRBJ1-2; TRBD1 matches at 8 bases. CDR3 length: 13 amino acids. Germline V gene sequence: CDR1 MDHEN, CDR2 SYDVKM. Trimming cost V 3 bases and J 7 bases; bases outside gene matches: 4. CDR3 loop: CASSFQGAFGYTF. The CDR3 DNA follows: TGTGCCAGCAGTTTCCAGGGGGCCTTTGGCTACACCTTC.

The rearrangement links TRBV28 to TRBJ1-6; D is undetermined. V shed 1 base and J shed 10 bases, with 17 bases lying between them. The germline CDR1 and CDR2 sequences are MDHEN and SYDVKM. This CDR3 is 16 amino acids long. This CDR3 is CASSLLSGTDGSPLHF. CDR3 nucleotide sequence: TGTGCCAGCAGTTTATTGAGCGGCACGGACGGATCACCCCTCCACTTT.

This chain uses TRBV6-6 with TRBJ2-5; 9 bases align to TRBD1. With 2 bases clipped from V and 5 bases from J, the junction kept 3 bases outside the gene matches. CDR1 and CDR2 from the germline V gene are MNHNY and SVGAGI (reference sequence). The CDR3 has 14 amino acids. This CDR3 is CASSYRQGGETQYF. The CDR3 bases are TGTGCCAGCAGTTACCGACAGGGGGGGGAGACCCAGTACTTC.

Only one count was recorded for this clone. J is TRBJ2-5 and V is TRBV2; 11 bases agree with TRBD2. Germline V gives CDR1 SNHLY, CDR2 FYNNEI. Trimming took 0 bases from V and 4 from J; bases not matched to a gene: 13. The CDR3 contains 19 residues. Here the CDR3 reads CASSEASLKVAGGRETQYF. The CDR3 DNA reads TGTGCCAGCAGTGAAGCGTCGCTAAAAGTAGCGGGAGGGAGAGAGACCCAGTACTTC.

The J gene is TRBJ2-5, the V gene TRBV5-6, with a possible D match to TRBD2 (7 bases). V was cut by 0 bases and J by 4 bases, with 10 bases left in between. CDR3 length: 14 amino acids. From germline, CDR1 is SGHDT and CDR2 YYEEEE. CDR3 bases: TGTGCCAGCAGCTTGGGGCGGGGGCGAGAGACCCAGTACTTC. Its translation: CASSLGRGRETQYF. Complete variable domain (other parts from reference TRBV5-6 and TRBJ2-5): DAGVTQSPTHLIKTRGQQVTLRCSPKSGHDTVSWYQQALGQGPQFIFQYYEEEERQRGNFPDRFSGHQFPNYSSELNVNALLLGDSALYLCASSLGRGRETQYFGPGTRLLVL.

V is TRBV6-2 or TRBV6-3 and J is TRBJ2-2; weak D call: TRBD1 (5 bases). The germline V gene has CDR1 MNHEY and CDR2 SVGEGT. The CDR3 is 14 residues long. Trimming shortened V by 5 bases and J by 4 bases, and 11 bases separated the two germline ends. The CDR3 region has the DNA TGTGCCAGCAGTCCCCAGGGTGGCACCGGGGAGCTGTTTTTT. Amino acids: CASSPQGGTGELFF.

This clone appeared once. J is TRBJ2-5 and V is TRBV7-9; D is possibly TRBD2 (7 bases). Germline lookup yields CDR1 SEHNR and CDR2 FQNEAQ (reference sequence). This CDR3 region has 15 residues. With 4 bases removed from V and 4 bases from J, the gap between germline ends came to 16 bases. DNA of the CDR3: TGTGCCAGCAGCTATTCTCGGAGGGGGGGAGAGACCCAGTACTTC. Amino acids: CASSYSRRGGETQYF.

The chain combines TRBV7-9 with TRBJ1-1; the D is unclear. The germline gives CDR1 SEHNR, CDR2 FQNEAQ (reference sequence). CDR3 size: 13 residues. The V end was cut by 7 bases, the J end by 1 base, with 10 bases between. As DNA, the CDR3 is TGTGCCAGCATCCCATCAGGGAACACTGAAGCTTTCTTT. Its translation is CASIPSGNTEAFF.

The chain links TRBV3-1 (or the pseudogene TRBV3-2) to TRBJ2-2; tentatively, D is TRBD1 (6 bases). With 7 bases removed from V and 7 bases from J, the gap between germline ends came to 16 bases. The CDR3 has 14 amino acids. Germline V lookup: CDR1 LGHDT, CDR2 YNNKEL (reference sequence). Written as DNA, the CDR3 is TGTGCCAGCACCCTATTGACAGGCGGCGGGGAGCTGTTTTTT. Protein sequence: CASTLLTGGGELFF.

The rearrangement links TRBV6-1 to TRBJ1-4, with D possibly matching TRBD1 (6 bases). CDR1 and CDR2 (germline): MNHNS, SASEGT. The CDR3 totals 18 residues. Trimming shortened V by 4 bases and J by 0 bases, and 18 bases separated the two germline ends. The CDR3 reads CASSARTVGTSTNEKLFF. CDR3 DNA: TGTGCCAGCAGTGCCCGGACAGTGGGAACCTCAACTAATGAAAAACTGTTTTTT.

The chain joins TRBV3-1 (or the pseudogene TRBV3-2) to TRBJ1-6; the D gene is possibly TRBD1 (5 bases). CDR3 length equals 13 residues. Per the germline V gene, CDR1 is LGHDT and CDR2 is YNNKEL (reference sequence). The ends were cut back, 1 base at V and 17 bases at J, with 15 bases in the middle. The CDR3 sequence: CASSQAGDGAIHF. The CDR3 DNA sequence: TGTGCCAGCAGCCAAGCGGGGGACGGGGCGATCCACTTT.

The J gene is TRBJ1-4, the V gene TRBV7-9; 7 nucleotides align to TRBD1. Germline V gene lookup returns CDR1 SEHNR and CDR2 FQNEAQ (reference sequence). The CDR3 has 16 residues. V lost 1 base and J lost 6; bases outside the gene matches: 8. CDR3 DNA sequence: TGTGCCAGCAGCTTAGGTTCAGGGGGAGAGTATGAAAAACTGTTTTTT. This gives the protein CASSLGSGGEYEKLFF.

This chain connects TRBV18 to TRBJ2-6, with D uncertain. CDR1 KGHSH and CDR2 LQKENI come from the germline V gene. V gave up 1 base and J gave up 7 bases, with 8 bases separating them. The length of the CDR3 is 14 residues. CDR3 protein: CASSPRSIANVLTF. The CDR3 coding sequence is TGTGCCAGCTCACCACGGAGTATCGCCAACGTCCTGACTTTC.

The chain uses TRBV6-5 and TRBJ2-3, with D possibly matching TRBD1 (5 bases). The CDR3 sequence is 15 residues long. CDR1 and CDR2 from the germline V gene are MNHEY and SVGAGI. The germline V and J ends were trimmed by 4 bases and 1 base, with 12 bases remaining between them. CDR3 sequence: CASSSYRPRTDTQYF. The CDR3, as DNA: TGTGCCAGCAGTTCGTACAGGCCCCGCACAGATACGCAGTATTTT.

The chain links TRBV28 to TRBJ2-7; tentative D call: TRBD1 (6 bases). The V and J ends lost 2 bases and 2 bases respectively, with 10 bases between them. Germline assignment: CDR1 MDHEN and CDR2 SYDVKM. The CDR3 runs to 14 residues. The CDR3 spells CASSLTGLPYEQYF. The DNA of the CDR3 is TGTGCCAGCAGTTTAACAGGGTTACCCTACGAGCAGTACTTC.

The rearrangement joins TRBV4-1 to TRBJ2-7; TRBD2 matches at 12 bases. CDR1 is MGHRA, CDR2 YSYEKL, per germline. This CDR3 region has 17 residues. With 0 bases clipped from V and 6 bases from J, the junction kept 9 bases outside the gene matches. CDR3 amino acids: CASSQELTSGSPLEQYF. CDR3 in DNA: TGCGCCAGCAGCCAAGAGCTGACTAGCGGGAGCCCACTCGAGCAGTACTTC.

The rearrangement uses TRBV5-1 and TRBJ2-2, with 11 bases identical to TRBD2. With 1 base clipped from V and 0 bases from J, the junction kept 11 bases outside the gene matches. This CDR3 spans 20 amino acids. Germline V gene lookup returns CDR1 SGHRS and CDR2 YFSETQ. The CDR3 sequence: CASSLRIAGGSLPNTGELFF. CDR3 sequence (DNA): TGCGCCAGCAGCTTGAGGATAGCGGGGGGGTCCCTGCCGAACACCGGGGAGCTGTTTTTT. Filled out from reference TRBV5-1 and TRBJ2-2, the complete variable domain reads KAGVTQTPRYLIKTRGQQVTLSCSPISGHRSVSWYQQTPGQGLQFLFEYFSETQRNKGNFPGRFSGRQFSNSRSEMNVSTLELGDSALYLCASSLRIAGGSLPNTGELFFGEGSRLTVL.

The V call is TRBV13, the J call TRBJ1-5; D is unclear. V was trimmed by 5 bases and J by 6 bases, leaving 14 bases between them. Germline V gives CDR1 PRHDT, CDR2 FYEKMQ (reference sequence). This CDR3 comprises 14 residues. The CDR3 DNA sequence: TGTGCCAGCAGCCCGGGGATAGGGAGTCAGCCCCAGCATTTT. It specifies CASSPGIGSQPQHF.

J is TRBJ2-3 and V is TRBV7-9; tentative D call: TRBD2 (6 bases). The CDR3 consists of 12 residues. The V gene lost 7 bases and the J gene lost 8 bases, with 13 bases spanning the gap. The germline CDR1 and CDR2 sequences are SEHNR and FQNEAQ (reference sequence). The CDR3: CASTGGTGTQYF. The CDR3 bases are TGTGCCAGCACTGGCGGGACCGGTACGCAGTATTTT.

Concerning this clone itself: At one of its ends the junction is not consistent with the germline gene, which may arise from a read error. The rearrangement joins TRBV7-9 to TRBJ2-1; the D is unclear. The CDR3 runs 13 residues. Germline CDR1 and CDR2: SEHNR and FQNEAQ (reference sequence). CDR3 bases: TGTGCCAGCCGCTTCGCGGCGGTCAATGAGCAGTTCTTC. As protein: CASRFAAVNEQFF.

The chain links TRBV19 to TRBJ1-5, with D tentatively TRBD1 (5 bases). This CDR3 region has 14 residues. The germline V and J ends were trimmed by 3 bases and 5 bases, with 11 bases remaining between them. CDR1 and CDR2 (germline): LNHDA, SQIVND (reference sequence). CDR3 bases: TGTGCCAGTAGTATGCTGCAGGGTCATCAGCCCCAGCATTTT. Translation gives CASSMLQGHQPQHF.

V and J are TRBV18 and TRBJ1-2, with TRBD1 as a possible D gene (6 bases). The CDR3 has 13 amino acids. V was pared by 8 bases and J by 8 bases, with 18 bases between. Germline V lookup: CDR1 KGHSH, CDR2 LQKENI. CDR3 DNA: TGTGCCAGCCGGGACACCATCATTGTCGGCTACACCTTC. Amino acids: CASRDTIIVGYTF.

Here the CDR3 DNA reads TGTGCCATGCAGCAGGGGACTGGAAACACCATATATTTT. Its translation is CAMQQGTGNTIYF. The V gene is TRBV12-3 or TRBV12-4, the J gene TRBJ1-3, with D perhaps matching TRBD1 (6 bases). CDR3 length equals 13 residues. The V gene lost 10 bases and the J gene lost 2 bases, with 12 bases spanning the gap.